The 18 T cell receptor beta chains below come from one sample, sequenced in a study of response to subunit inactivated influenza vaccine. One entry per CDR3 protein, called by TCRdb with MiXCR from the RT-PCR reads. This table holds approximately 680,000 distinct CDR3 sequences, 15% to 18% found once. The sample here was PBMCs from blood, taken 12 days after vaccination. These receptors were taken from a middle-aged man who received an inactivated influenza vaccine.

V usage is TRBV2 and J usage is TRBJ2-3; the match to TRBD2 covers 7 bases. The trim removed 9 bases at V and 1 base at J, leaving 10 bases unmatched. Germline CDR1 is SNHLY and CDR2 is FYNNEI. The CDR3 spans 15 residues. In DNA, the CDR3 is TGTGCCAGAAGGGGAGGGCTAGCGGGCACAGATACGCAGTATTTT. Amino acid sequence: CARRGGLAGTDTQYF.

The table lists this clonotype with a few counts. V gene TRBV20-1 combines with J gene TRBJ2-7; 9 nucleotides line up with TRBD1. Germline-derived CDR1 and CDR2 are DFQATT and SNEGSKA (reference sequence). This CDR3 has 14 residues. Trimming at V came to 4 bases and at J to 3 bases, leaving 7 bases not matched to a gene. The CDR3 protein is CSATSTTGGYEQYF. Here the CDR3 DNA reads TGCAGTGCTACCTCAACGACAGGGGGCTACGAGCAGTACTTC.

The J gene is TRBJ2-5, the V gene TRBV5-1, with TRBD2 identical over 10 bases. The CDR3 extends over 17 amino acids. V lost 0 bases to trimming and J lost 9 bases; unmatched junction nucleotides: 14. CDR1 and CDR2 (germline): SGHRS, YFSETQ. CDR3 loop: CASSLAGPLAGETSQYF. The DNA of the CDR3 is TGCGCCAGCAGCTTGGCGGGGCCTCTAGCGGGAGAGACTTCCCAGTACTTC.

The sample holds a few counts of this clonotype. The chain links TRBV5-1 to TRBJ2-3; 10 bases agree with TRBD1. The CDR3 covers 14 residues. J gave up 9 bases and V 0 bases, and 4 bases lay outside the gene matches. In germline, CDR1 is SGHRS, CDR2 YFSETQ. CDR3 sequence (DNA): TGCGCCAGCAGCTTGGGACAGGGGGCCGGAACGCAGTATTTT. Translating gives CASSLGQGAGTQYF.

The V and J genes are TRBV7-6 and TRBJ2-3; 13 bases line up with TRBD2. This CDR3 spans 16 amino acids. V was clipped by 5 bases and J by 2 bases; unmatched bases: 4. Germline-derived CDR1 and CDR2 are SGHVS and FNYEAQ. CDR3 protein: CASSPGLAGDTDTQYF. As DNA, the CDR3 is TGTGCCAGCAGCCCCGGACTAGCGGGGGACACAGATACGCAGTATTTT.

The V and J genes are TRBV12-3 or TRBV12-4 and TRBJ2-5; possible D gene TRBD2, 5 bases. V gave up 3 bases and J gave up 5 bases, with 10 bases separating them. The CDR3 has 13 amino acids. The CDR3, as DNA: TGTGCCAGCAGTTTCGAGTGGAGGGAGACCCAGTACTTC. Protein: CASSFEWRETQYF.

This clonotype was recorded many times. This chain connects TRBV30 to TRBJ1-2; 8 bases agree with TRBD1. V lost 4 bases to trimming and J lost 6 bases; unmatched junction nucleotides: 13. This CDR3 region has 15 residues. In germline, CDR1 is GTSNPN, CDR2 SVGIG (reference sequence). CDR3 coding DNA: TGTGCCTGGAATCTAGGGGCAGGGGGCGTCCATGGCTACACCTTC. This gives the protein CAWNLGAGGVHGYTF.

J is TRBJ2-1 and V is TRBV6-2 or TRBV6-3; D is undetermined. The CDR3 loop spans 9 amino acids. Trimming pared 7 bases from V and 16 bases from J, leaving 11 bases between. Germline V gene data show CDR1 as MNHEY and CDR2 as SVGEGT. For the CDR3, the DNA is TGTGCCAGCAATTTCCCCCACTTCTTC. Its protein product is CASNFPHFF.

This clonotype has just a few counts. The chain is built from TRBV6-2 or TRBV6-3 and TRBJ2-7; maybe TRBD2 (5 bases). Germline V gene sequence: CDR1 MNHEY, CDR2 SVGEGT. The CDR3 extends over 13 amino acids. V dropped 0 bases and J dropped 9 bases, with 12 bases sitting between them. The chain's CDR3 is CASSYSEGGVQYF. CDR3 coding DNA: TGTGCCAGCAGTTACTCGGAAGGAGGAGTGCAGTACTTC.

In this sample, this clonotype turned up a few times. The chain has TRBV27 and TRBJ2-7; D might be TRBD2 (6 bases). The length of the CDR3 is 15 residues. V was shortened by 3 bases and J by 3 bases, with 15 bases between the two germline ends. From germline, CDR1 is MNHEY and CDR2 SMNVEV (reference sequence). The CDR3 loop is CASSLGGRFLYEQYF. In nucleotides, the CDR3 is TGTGCCAGCAGTTTGGGGGGTAGATTTCTCTACGAGCAGTACTTC.

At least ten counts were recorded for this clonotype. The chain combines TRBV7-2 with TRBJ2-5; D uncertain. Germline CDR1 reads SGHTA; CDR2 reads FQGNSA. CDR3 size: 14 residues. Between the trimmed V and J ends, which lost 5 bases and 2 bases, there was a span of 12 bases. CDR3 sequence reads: CASSPQMAQETQYF. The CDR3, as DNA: TGTGCCAGCAGCCCACAAATGGCTCAAGAGACCCAGTACTTC.

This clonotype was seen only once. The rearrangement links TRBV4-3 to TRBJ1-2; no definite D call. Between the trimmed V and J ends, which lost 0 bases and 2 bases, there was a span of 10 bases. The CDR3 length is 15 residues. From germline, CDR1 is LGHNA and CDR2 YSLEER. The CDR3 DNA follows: TGCGCCAGCAGCCAAGATCAAAACGGGAACTATGGCTACACCTTC. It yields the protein CASSQDQNGNYGYTF.

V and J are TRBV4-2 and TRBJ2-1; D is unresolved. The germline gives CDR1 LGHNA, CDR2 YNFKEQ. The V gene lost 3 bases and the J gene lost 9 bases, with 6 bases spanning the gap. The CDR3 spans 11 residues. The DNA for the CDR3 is TGTGCCAGCAGCCACGATACTGAGCAGTTCTTC. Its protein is CASSHDTEQFF.

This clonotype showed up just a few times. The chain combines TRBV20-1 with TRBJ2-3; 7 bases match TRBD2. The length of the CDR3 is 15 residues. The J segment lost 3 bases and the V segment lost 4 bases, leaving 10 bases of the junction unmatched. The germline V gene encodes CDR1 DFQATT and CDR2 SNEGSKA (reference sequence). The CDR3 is CSATEPSGTTDTQYF. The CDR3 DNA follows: TGCAGTGCTACGGAACCTAGCGGTACGACAGATACGCAGTATTTT.

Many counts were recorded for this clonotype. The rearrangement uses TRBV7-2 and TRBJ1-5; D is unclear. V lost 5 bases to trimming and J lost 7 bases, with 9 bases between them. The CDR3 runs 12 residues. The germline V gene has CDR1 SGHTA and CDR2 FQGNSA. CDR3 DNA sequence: TGTGCCAGCAGCCAACTTGGGCAGCCCCAGCATTTT. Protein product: CASSQLGQPQHF. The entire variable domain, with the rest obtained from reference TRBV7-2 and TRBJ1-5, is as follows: GAGVSQSPSNKVTEKGKDVELRCDPISGHTALYWYRQSLGQGLEFLIYFQGNSAPDKSGLPSDRFSAERTGGSVSTLTIQRTQQEDSAVYLCASSQLGQPQHFGDGTRLSIL.

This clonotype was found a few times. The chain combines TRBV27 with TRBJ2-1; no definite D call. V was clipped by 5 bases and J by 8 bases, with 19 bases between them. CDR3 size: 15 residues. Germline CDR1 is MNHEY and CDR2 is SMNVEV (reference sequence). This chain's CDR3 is CASSPGPGFFDEQFF. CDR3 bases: TGTGCCAGCAGTCCCGGACCAGGCTTCTTCGATGAGCAGTTCTTC.

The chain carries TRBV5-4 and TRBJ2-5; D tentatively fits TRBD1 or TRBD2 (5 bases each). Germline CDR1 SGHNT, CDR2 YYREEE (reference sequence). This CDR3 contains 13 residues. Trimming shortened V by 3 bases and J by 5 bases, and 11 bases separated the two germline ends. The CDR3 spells CASSSRGEETQYF. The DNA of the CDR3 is TGTGCCAGCAGCTCCCGGGGCGAGGAGACCCAGTACTTC.

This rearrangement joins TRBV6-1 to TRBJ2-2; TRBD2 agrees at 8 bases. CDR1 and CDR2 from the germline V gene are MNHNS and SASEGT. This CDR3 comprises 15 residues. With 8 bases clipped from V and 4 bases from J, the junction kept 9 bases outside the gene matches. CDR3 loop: CASDYGTRVTGELFF. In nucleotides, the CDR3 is TGTGCCAGCGACTACGGGACTAGGGTCACCGGGGAGCTGTTTTTT.